The 30 T cell receptor beta chains below all came from one sample that was sequenced in a study of cytomegalovirus exposure and HLA in healthy donors. The PCR employed 60 Vbeta primers together with 13 Jbeta primers. The data were produced by immunoSEQ multiplex PCR, yet TCRdb's version contains in-frame clones alone and is incomplete. Here the sample spans tens of thousands of clones, approximately 76% being singletons. Sequencing used PBMCs. These receptors were taken from a man aged 30 to 45 in good health and CMV-seropositive.

J is TRBJ2-7 and V is TRBV7-9; TRBD1 aligns across 8 bases. The CDR3 spans 15 residues. Trimming removed 3 bases from V and 0 bases from J; junction bases left unmatched: 4. The germline V gene encodes CDR1 SEHNR and CDR2 FQNEAQ (reference sequence). In nucleotides, the CDR3 is TGTGCCAGCAGCTTTGGACAGGGACTCTCCTACGAGCAGTACTTC. Amino acid sequence: CASSFGQGLSYEQYF.

The gene calls are TRBV4-1 and TRBJ1-4; 11 bases map to TRBD1. This CDR3 comprises 16 residues. V was pared by 6 bases and J by 7 bases, with 10 bases of the junction left unmatched. The germline V gene encodes CDR1 MGHRA and CDR2 YSYEKL. This CDR3 is CASSRTGGLEAEKLFF. The CDR3 nucleotides read TGCGCCAGCAGTCGGACAGGGGGCCTGGAGGCTGAAAAACTGTTTTTT.

The chain joins TRBV6-4 to TRBJ2-2; TRBD1 matches at 8 bases. This CDR3 has 15 amino acids. The germline gives CDR1 MRHNA, CDR2 SNTAGT. V gave up 5 bases and J gave up 6 bases; unmatched junction bases: 8. Here the CDR3 DNA reads TGTGCCAGCAGTTCTGGACAGGGCGGATCCGGGGAGCTGTTTTTT. Translated, it gives CASSSGQGGSGELFF.

The J gene is TRBJ1-5, the V gene TRBV2, with a possible D match to TRBD1 (6 bases). With 6 bases removed from V and 0 bases from J, the gap between germline ends came to 12 bases. Germline values: CDR1 SNHLY, CDR2 FYNNEI. The CDR3 loop spans 15 amino acids. CDR3 DNA sequence: TGTGCCAGCAGCTCAGGGGCACCTAGCAATCAGCCCCAGCATTTT. It encodes CASSSGAPSNQPQHF.

This chain uses TRBV6-6 with TRBJ2-7, with 7 bases that match TRBD2. This CDR3 comprises 14 residues. CDR1 and CDR2 (germline): MNHNY, SVGAGI (reference sequence). After removal of 2 bases from V and 4 bases from J, the junction contained 5 bases not matched to a gene. The CDR3 nucleotides read TGTGCCAGCAGTTACGCGGACGGGGGGTACGAGCAGTACTTC. Translated: CASSYADGGYEQYF.

This clone is medium-sized. The V gene is TRBV4-1, the J gene TRBJ2-7; 8 nucleotides agree with TRBD1. This CDR3 comprises 15 residues. Germline loops: CDR1 MGHRA, CDR2 YSYEKL. The trim removed 5 bases at V and 5 bases at J, leaving 11 bases unmatched. The CDR3 here is CASSWPGRGPDEQYF. In nucleotides, the CDR3 is TGCGCCAGCAGCTGGCCCGGCAGGGGGCCAGACGAGCAGTACTTC.

CDR3 in amino acids: CASSTTTEETQYF. Written as DNA, the CDR3 is TGTGCCAGCAGCACGACAACGGAAGAGACCCAGTACTTC. The chain couples TRBV7-2 to TRBJ2-5, with D hard to call. CDR1 is SGHTA and CDR2 is FQGNSA in the germline V gene. The CDR3 length is 13 residues. Between the trimmed V and J ends, which lost 5 bases and 3 bases, there was a span of 10 bases.

Only a few counts were recorded for this clone. The chain employs TRBV6-5 and TRBJ2-3; D not resolved. The germline gives CDR1 MNHEY, CDR2 SVGAGI. With 6 bases removed from V and 0 bases from J, the gap between germline ends came to 10 bases. The CDR3 is 14 amino acids. CDR3 DNA sequence: TGTGCCAGCAGACGCGTCGAGAGCACAGATACGCAGTATTTT. Translating it yields CASRRVESTDTQYF.

The J gene is TRBJ2-6, the V gene TRBV7-8; D ambiguous. Per the germline V gene, CDR1 is SGHVS and CDR2 is FQNEAQ. The CDR3 consists of 16 residues. The V end lost 4 bases, the J end lost 0 bases, and 10 bases lay between the germline ends. This chain's CDR3 is CASSSNRFSGANVLTF. For the CDR3, the DNA is TGTGCCAGCAGCTCCAACAGATTCTCTGGGGCCAACGTCCTGACTTTC.

The gene calls are TRBV9 and TRBJ1-1; D remains unclear. The V gene's germline CDR1 is SGDLS and CDR2 YYNGEE. V was clipped by 4 bases and J by 3 bases, with 10 bases between them. This CDR3 region has 13 residues. The CDR3 here is CASSREWDTEAFF. The DNA of the CDR3 is TGTGCCAGCAGCCGGGAGTGGGACACTGAAGCTTTCTTT.

The chain has TRBV20-1 and TRBJ2-7, with D hard to call. Germline assignment: CDR1 DFQATT and CDR2 SNEGSKA (reference sequence). Trimming took off 3 bases at V and 6 bases at J, with 9 bases between the two ends. The CDR3 loop spans 11 amino acids. The CDR3 region is CSASEQTEQYF. Written as DNA, the CDR3 is TGCAGTGCTAGTGAACAGACCGAGCAGTACTTC.

For the CDR3, the DNA is TGTGCCAGCAGTGACTGGACTAGCCCTCCAGATACGCAGTATTTT. It yields the protein CASSDWTSPPDTQYF. The chain joins TRBV6-4 to TRBJ2-3; 8 nucleotides line up with TRBD2. Germline CDR1 reads MRHNA; CDR2 reads SNTAGT. The CDR3 sequence is 15 residues long. V trimming: 1 base; J trimming: 4 bases; junction bases outside the gene matches: 4.

The chain is built from TRBV5-6 and TRBJ1-2, with D possibly being TRBD1 (5 bases). V lost 2 bases and J 5 bases, leaving 25 bases between the germline ends. Germline assignment: CDR1 SGHDT and CDR2 YYEEEE. CDR3 length equals 18 residues. This CDR3 is CASSLAGLGSIGTYGYTF. CDR3 in DNA: TGTGCCAGCAGCTTAGCGGGCCTGGGGTCTATTGGGACTTATGGCTACACCTTC.

The chain combines TRBV9 with TRBJ1-6, with D perhaps matching TRBD1 (6 bases). The CDR3 totals 15 residues. Trimming removed 4 bases at V and 9 bases at J, with 17 bases between. Germline CDR1 is SGDLS and CDR2 is YYNGEE. Here the CDR3 DNA reads TGTGCCAGCAGCCCTTCCCGGACAGTCAGTTCACCCCTCCACTTT. Amino acid sequence: CASSPSRTVSSPLHF.

The chain recombines TRBV10-2 with TRBJ2-7; TRBD1 agrees at 11 bases. The CDR3 extends over 14 amino acids. The V gene's germline CDR1 is WSHSY and CDR2 SAAADI. With V trimmed by 6 bases and J by 7 bases, 8 bases remained unmatched. The CDR3 DNA sequence: TGCGCCAGCAGGGATGGACAGGGGGCGTGGGAGCAGTACTTC. It codes for CASRDGQGAWEQYF.

V gene TRBV6-1 combines with J gene TRBJ1-1; TRBD1 matches at 9 bases. Germline trimming cut 5 bases from V and 5 bases from J; bases unmatched to any gene: 9. CDR3 length: 15 residues. The V gene's germline CDR1 is MNHNS and CDR2 SASEGT. This CDR3 reads CASSNPGQGPTEAFF. In DNA form, the CDR3 reads TGTGCCAGCAGTAACCCGGGACAGGGACCAACTGAAGCTTTCTTT.

This chain joins TRBV7-6 and TRBJ2-1; TRBD2 is a possible D gene (6 bases). The germline V and J ends were trimmed by 4 bases and 4 bases, with 14 bases remaining between them. The CDR3 consists of 15 residues. From germline, CDR1 is SGHVS and CDR2 FNYEAQ. The CDR3 DNA follows: TGTGCCAGCAGCTCGGACGGGAGTCCTTACAATGAGCAGTTCTTC. Its translation is CASSSDGSPYNEQFF.

J is TRBJ1-1 and V is TRBV6-1; no definite D call. The CDR3 extends over 16 amino acids. Germline V gene lookup returns CDR1 MNHNS and CDR2 SASEGT. Trimming removed 6 bases from V and 4 bases from J, with 21 bases in between. CDR3 DNA sequence: TGTGCCAGCAGCGAAATACGTCAGGCTCACGGCACTGAAGCTTTCTTT. Its protein is CASSEIRQAHGTEAFF.

The chain has TRBV2 and TRBJ2-7; D is undetermined. This CDR3 comprises 13 residues. Trimming shortened V by 4 bases and J by 2 bases, and 9 bases separated the two germline ends. Germline values: CDR1 SNHLY, CDR2 FYNNEI. The CDR3 sequence is CASSVVGAYEQYF. The CDR3 region has the DNA TGTGCCAGCAGTGTAGTAGGAGCCTACGAGCAGTACTTC.

This clone has only one observation. CDR3 DNA: TGTGCCAGCAGCAAGGGGACAGTTGGGACCTACAATGAGCAGTTCTTC. As protein: CASSKGTVGTYNEQFF. The V and J genes are TRBV9 and TRBJ2-1; 7 bases agree with TRBD1. This CDR3 contains 16 residues. In germline, CDR1 is SGDLS, CDR2 YYNGEE. The V segment lost 4 bases and the J segment 2 bases; nucleotides outside the gene matches: 9.

This clone was seen more than once but under ten times. This chain uses TRBV30 with TRBJ2-3; 8 positions agree with TRBD1. Trimming removed 1 base from V and 2 bases from J; junction bases left unmatched: 5. CDR1 and CDR2 from the germline V gene are GTSNPN and SVGIG (reference sequence). The CDR3 is 15 amino acids. CDR3 loop: CAWSEGRGPTDTQYF. The CDR3 DNA reads as TGTGCCTGGAGTGAGGGCAGGGGGCCCACAGATACGCAGTATTTT. Variable domain in full (rest from reference TRBV30 and TRBJ2-3): SQTIHQWPATLVQPVGSPLSLECTVEGTSNPNLYWYRQAAGRGLQLLFYSVGIGQISSEVPQNLSASRPQDRQFILSSKKLLLSDSGFYLCAWSEGRGPTDTQYFGPGTRLTVL.

This clone occurred a few times. This chain uses TRBV29-1 with TRBJ2-5; 15 bases align to TRBD2. Trimming at V came to 6 bases and at J to 5 bases, leaving 4 bases not matched to a gene. CDR1 is SQVTM, CDR2 ANQGSEA, per germline. The CDR3 sequence is 14 residues long. The CDR3 region is CSVGTSGGWETQYF. The CDR3 DNA follows: TGCAGCGTGGGGACTAGCGGGGGGTGGGAGACCCAGTACTTC.

The chain carries TRBV2 and TRBJ2-5, with 9 bases matching TRBD1. Germline V gene sequence: CDR1 SNHLY, CDR2 FYNNEI. V was clipped by 4 bases and J by 5 bases; unmatched bases: 11. This CDR3 is built from 16 residues. The CDR3 bases are TGTGCCAGCAGTGCAAGGGACAGGGATGGGACGGAGACCCAGTACTTC. Its translation is CASSARDRDGTETQYF.

This clone has more than one count but fewer than ten. The chain carries TRBV27 and TRBJ2-5, with TRBD1 identical over 7 bases. The junction had 9 bases not matched to a gene; V was cut back by 6 bases and J by 2 bases. This CDR3 has 15 residues. Germline V gives CDR1 MNHEY, CDR2 SMNVEV (reference sequence). CDR3 nucleotide sequence: TGTGCCAGCAGACCCAAAGGGACAGCTCAAGAGACCCAGTACTTC. Its protein product is CASRPKGTAQETQYF.

The V call is TRBV5-6, the J call TRBJ2-7, with 7 bases lining up with TRBD1. The CDR3 sequence is 15 residues long. Trimming removed 4 bases from V and 0 bases from J; junction bases left unmatched: 7. The V gene's germline CDR1 is SGHDT and CDR2 YYEEEE. The CDR3 DNA reads TGTGCCAGCAGCCCAGAGTGGACAGGCTCCTACGAGCAGTACTTC. Residues: CASSPEWTGSYEQYF.

This clone was picked up many times. V usage is TRBV7-9 and J usage is TRBJ1-4, with D maybe TRBD1 (6 bases). Germline lookup yields CDR1 SEHNR and CDR2 FQNEAQ (reference sequence). With 5 bases removed from V and 8 bases from J, the gap between germline ends came to 12 bases. There are 13 residues in the CDR3. CDR3 loop: CASSPTGSEKLFF. The CDR3 coding sequence is TGTGCCAGCAGCCCAACAGGGAGCGAAAAACTGTTTTTT.

The CDR3 DNA follows: TGTGCCAGCAAGGAGGGGTGGAACTATGGCTACACCTTC. It codes for CASKEGWNYGYTF. This chain joins TRBV6-5 and TRBJ1-2, with D possibly TRBD1 on 5 matching bases. Deletions cut 7 bases from V and 2 bases from J, with 11 bases between. The CDR3 extends over 13 amino acids. Germline V CDR1 and CDR2: MNHEY, SVGAGI.

The chain carries TRBV6-5 and TRBJ1-6; a weak D match, TRBD1 (6 bases). The CDR3 totals 14 residues. CDR1 and CDR2 from the germline V gene are MNHEY and SVGAGI. V was shortened by 5 bases and J by 6 bases, with 11 bases between the two germline ends. The CDR3 nucleotides read TGTGCCAGCAGTCCTCAGGGGATTAATTCACCCCTCCACTTT. Translating gives CASSPQGINSPLHF.

The chain joins TRBV9 to TRBJ1-6; D might be TRBD1 (5 bases). CDR3 length: 15 residues. Deletions cut 0 bases from V and 7 bases from J, with 11 bases between. CDR1 SGDLS and CDR2 YYNGEE come from the germline V gene. The CDR3 spells CASSVADSANSPLHF. Here the CDR3 DNA reads TGTGCCAGCAGCGTAGCTGACAGTGCCAATTCACCCCTCCACTTT.

The chain links TRBV19 to TRBJ2-7; 7 bases agree with TRBD1. Per germline, CDR1 LNHDA and CDR2 SQIVND (reference sequence). The CDR3 totals 15 residues. The V gene end was trimmed by 6 bases and the J gene end by 4 bases; junction bases not matched to a gene: 12. The DNA of the CDR3 is TGTGCCAGTAGCGCCGCGACAGGGTTTACGTACGAGCAGTACTTC. This sequence encodes CASSAATGFTYEQYF.